This TCR beta chain is from a study of T cell responses to AZD1222 COVID-19 vaccine. Using immunoSEQ multiplex PCR, the repertoire was profiled, and TCRdb retains in-frame clones only, with some absent. This sample has under 150,000 clones, with around 93% found just once. V was clipped by 7 bases and J by 6 bases; unmatched bases: 6. There are 13 residues in the CDR3. Germline CDR1 LNHNV, CDR2 YYDKDF (reference sequence). Study-wide findings and caveats: Reports indicate that nearly half of spike-specific TCRs are directed at unmutated variant regions. Females outnumbered males among donors, who were mostly white British; clonal diversity was possibly underestimated. Spike-specific TCR breadth and depth grew following two AZD1222 doses.

This clone was seen once. Its antigen is still unknown. Here the sequenced sample was peripheral blood, taken on day 0 of AZD1222 vaccination. This chain joins TRBV15 and TRBJ2-7, with 10 bases identical to TRBD1. This TCR came from an adult in good health. CDR3 nucleotide sequence: TGTGCCACCACTGGGACAGGGGTAGGCGAGCAGTACTTC. Residues: CATTGTGVGEQYF.